These T cell receptor beta chains were read from a single sample in a study of CD8 T cells in Susac syndrome. TCRdb independently ran MiXCR on the immunoSEQ multiplex PCR reads; one entry per CDR3 protein. This table holds 45,000 or so distinct CDR3 sequences, 80% to 95% found once. Sequencing was performed on CD8+ T cells from PBMCs. All receptors come from a human donor in good health. CDR3s leave out the opening cysteine and the closing phenylalanine or tryptophan. The D gene is left open where the match is weak. Clone size appears in some rows only: once, few, many, or a class for an expanded clone.

j_call | v_call | d_call | clone_size | cdr3_aa
TRBJ2-5 | TRBV13 | TRBD1 | NA | ASSAVGTGSVQETQY
TRBJ1-2 | TRBV29-1 | NA | NA | SVALVYGYT
TRBJ2-7 | TRBV7-8 | NA | NA | ASSLEARDSYEQY
TRBJ2-7 | TRBV3-1 | NA | once | ASSQDRTGAFYEQY
TRBJ2-3 | TRBV2 | NA | NA | ASCCTRTDTQY
TRBJ1-1 | TRBV19 | NA | NA | ASSLQEGAEAF
TRBJ1-2 | TRBV20-1 | NA | NA | SVSTGQNGVDGYT
TRBJ1-1 | TRBV7-9 | NA | NA | ASTPNTEAF
TRBJ2-1 | TRBV20-1 | TRBD2 | NA | SARRLREGGNEQF
TRBJ1-2 | TRBV13 | TRBD1 | NA | ASSPGQGRGYGYT
TRBJ2-7 | TRBV9 | NA | NA | ASSVGTGSTYEQY
TRBJ2-1 | TRBV28 | TRBD1 | NA | ASTPTGIKRNEQF